These T cell receptor beta chains were read from a single sample in a study of T cell changes during pregnancy in multiple sclerosis. Produced via immunoSEQ multiplex PCR; TCRdb's table is partial and in-frame only. The sample yields more than 45,000 clones, over 85% seen once. Sequences were derived from CD4+ T cells from peripheral blood mononuclear cells, sampled in the first trimester of pregnancy. These TCRs come from a female donor with multiple sclerosis, enrolled in a pregnancy study. CDR3s include the opening cysteine and the closing phenylalanine or tryptophan. D genes are given only for firm matches. Expanded clones get a size class; other rows say once, few or many, or leave the size out.

j_gene: TRBJ2-2
d_gene: TRBD2
v_gene: TRBV9
abundance: NA
CDR3aa: CASSVVSGGADGELFF

j_gene: TRBJ1-2
d_gene: NA
v_gene: TRBV29-1
abundance: NA
CDR3aa: CSVGGGGESYTF

j_gene: TRBJ1-2
d_gene: NA
v_gene: TRBV2
abundance: NA
CDR3aa: CASTGVKSNYGYTF

j_gene: TRBJ2-1
d_gene: NA
v_gene: TRBV6-5
abundance: NA
CDR3aa: CASSYSRTAFYNEQFF

j_gene: TRBJ2-1
d_gene: TRBD1
v_gene: TRBV6-1
abundance: few
CDR3aa: CASTTGGERFF

j_gene: TRBJ1-1
d_gene: NA
v_gene: TRBV30
abundance: NA
CDR3aa: CAWSVLTEEAFF

j_gene: TRBJ2-7
d_gene: NA
v_gene: TRBV6-1
abundance: NA
CDR3aa: CASSEARALTYEQYF

j_gene: TRBJ1-2
d_gene: TRBD1
v_gene: TRBV29-1
abundance: NA
CDR3aa: CSAQGQGNYGYTF

j_gene: TRBJ2-3
d_gene: NA
v_gene: TRBV9
abundance: once
CDR3aa: CASSDRTEGTNTQYF

j_gene: TRBJ1-1
d_gene: NA
v_gene: TRBV29-1
abundance: NA
CDR3aa: CSVDSLGLNTEAFF

j_gene: TRBJ1-4
d_gene: NA
v_gene: TRBV2
abundance: NA
CDR3aa: CASSGDVNEKLFF

j_gene: TRBJ1-5
d_gene: NA
v_gene: TRBV6-4
abundance: NA
CDR3aa: CASSRKDSLAHQPQHF

j_gene: TRBJ1-2
d_gene: TRBD1
v_gene: TRBV30
abundance: NA
CDR3aa: CAWSLTGTGGLGLSNYGYTF

j_gene: TRBJ2-2
d_gene: NA
v_gene: TRBV5-6
abundance: NA
CDR3aa: CASSVGTSNTGELFF

j_gene: TRBJ2-1
d_gene: TRBD1
v_gene: TRBV4-2
abundance: NA
CDR3aa: CASSPPETGTSYNEQFF

j_gene: TRBJ1-1
d_gene: NA
v_gene: TRBV19
abundance: NA
CDR3aa: CASSTTGFTEAFF

j_gene: TRBJ2-7
d_gene: NA
v_gene: TRBV2
abundance: NA
CDR3aa: CASSESPYEQYF

j_gene: TRBJ1-5
d_gene: NA
v_gene: TRBV25-1
abundance: NA
CDR3aa: CASSPAGGNQPQHF

j_gene: TRBJ2-5
d_gene: TRBD1
v_gene: TRBV5-4
abundance: once
CDR3aa: CAWYRGPEETQYF

j_gene: TRBJ2-5
d_gene: NA
v_gene: TRBV5-4
abundance: NA
CDR3aa: CASSSTSSLETQYF

j_gene: TRBJ2-3
d_gene: TRBD2
v_gene: TRBV5-1
abundance: once
CDR3aa: CASSLKSGAATDTQYF

j_gene: TRBJ1-1
d_gene: NA
v_gene: TRBV7-9
abundance: NA
CDR3aa: CASSLPRANTEAFF

j_gene: TRBJ2-5
d_gene: TRBD2
v_gene: TRBV25-1
abundance: NA
CDR3aa: CASSGWGGRQETQYF

j_gene: TRBJ2-3
d_gene: TRBD2
v_gene: TRBV5-6
abundance: NA
CDR3aa: CASNRAGQITDTQYF

j_gene: TRBJ2-3
d_gene: TRBD2
v_gene: TRBV19
abundance: NA
CDR3aa: CASKGAGGRDTQYF

j_gene: TRBJ2-2
d_gene: NA
v_gene: TRBV5-1
abundance: NA
CDR3aa: CASSLPGGYTGELFF

j_gene: TRBJ2-2
d_gene: TRBD1
v_gene: TRBV27
abundance: NA
CDR3aa: CASADREDTGELFF

j_gene: TRBJ1-6
d_gene: NA
v_gene: TRBV10-1
abundance: NA
CDR3aa: CASTAWALNSPLHF

j_gene: TRBJ1-1
d_gene: TRBD1
v_gene: TRBV19
abundance: NA
CDR3aa: CASRRDRGGTEAFF

j_gene: TRBJ1-3
d_gene: NA
v_gene: TRBV19
abundance: once
CDR3aa: CASSVPSSGNTIYF

j_gene: TRBJ2-1
d_gene: TRBD1
v_gene: TRBV7-9
abundance: NA
CDR3aa: CASSPDRGPYNEQFF

j_gene: TRBJ2-3
d_gene: TRBD1
v_gene: TRBV5-1
abundance: NA
CDR3aa: CASSLGQGRDTQYF

j_gene: TRBJ2-3
d_gene: TRBD2
v_gene: TRBV7-3
abundance: NA
CDR3aa: CASSSGTSEVTDTQYF

j_gene: TRBJ1-3
d_gene: NA
v_gene: TRBV7-9
abundance: NA
CDR3aa: CASSYQGTFSGNTIYF

j_gene: TRBJ1-1
d_gene: NA
v_gene: TRBV5-1
abundance: NA
CDR3aa: CASSLGGMNTEAFF

j_gene: TRBJ2-1
d_gene: TRBD2
v_gene: TRBV5-1
abundance: NA
CDR3aa: CASAREANEQFF

j_gene: TRBJ1-2
d_gene: NA
v_gene: TRBV9
abundance: NA
CDR3aa: CASSGAQGEVNYGYTF

j_gene: TRBJ2-7
d_gene: NA
v_gene: TRBV1
abundance: few
CDR3aa: CTSSQEGDGSGEQYF

j_gene: TRBJ1-6
d_gene: NA
v_gene: TRBV6-5
abundance: NA
CDR3aa: CATQVWPSPLHF

j_gene: TRBJ2-7
d_gene: NA
v_gene: TRBV5-1
abundance: NA
CDR3aa: CASSPPSTYEQYF

j_gene: TRBJ1-5
d_gene: NA
v_gene: TRBV5-1
abundance: once
CDR3aa: CASSLIGGPNQPQHF

j_gene: TRBJ1-2
d_gene: NA
v_gene: TRBV30
abundance: NA
CDR3aa: CAWSVLRVYGYTF

j_gene: TRBJ2-5
d_gene: TRBD1
v_gene: TRBV10-1
abundance: NA
CDR3aa: CASSESRRQGEDQETQYF

j_gene: TRBJ2-7
d_gene: TRBD2
v_gene: TRBV19
abundance: once
CDR3aa: CARRGEDSYEQYF

j_gene: TRBJ2-7
d_gene: TRBD2
v_gene: TRBV29-1
abundance: NA
CDR3aa: CSVVLAGDYEQYF

j_gene: TRBJ2-2
d_gene: TRBD2
v_gene: TRBV5-4
abundance: NA
CDR3aa: CASSLVGEGTGELFF

j_gene: TRBJ2-7
d_gene: NA
v_gene: TRBV7-2
abundance: NA
CDR3aa: CASSPPVWAGDDEQYF